The source of this TCR beta chain is a study of cytomegalovirus exposure and HLA in healthy donors. Turning to the study itself: Out of 150 million to 200 million T cells, an earlier analysis found some 110 million unique TCR beta sequences in total.

The PCR ran on 60 Vbeta and 13 Jbeta primers. The method was immunoSEQ multiplex PCR; TCRdb's version includes in-frame clones alone and lacks a portion of them. The table records roughly 100,000 clones, roughly 80% of them present only once. Per the germline V gene, CDR1 is LNHDA and CDR2 is SQIVND (reference sequence). Trimming pared 9 bases from V and 7 bases from J, leaving 19 bases between. The CDR3 loop spans 13 amino acids. The source is a man in his sixties in good health and CMV-seronegative. The genes are TRBV19 and TRBJ2-7, with D maybe TRBD2 (5 bases). Sequencing was performed on PBMCs. CDR3 in DNA: TGTGCCAGCTCCAACGGAAGGTCGGGGGAGCAGTACGTC. It yields the protein CASSNGRSGEQYV.